This T cell receptor beta chain was sequenced for a study of blood T cell repertoires in COVID-19. For the study at large: Samples representing acute and convalescent COVID-19 were sourced from the United States, Italy and Spain. PBMCs, B-cell-depleted T cells, or T cells provided the cDNA or gDNA that made up the material.

V was pared by 4 bases and J by 4 bases, with 16 bases between. This CDR3 spans 15 amino acids. Authors' data handling: Reference gene primer amplification gave estimated nucleated cell counts. Repertoires were generated with immunoSEQ multiplex PCR, while TCRdb's copy carries only in-frame clones and drops some. That table supplies the V and J calls and clone size; D and trimming were determined from the DNA. This sample has approximately 230,000 clones, with almost 90% found just once. The receptor's source is a woman aged 45-65 years with acute COVID-19. J is TRBJ1-2 and V is TRBV23-1; TRBD1 is a possible D gene (5 bases). TRBV23-1 is sorted into the ORF group, with uncertain function. The sequenced sample consisted of PBMCs or T cells enriched from blood (not recorded which). The CDR3 sequence is CASSRQKGQGYGYTF. DNA for the CDR3: TGCGCCAGCAGTCGCCAAAAGGGGCAGGGCTATGGCTACACCTTC.